The clone carrying this T cell receptor (beta chain) was seen repeatedly, ten times or more. Its antigen remains unknown. The sample belongs to a study of regulatory T cells in long-lasting Graves disease. Study at large: Over 5 years of antithyroid drugs plus positive TSH receptor antibodies defined persistent Graves' disease.

Described time point: persistent/refractory GD, antithyroid drugs over 5 years with positive TRAb. RNA from PBMCs was the source of the TCR library. General study findings and limits: The persistent group shared around 2,600 public clonotypes, more than the approximately 880 shared by new patients. Patients whose Graves' disease persisted exhibited lower TCR diversity than those newly diagnosed.

Trimming stripped 2 bases from V and 3 bases from J, with 14 bases between. The CDR3 is 15 residues long. Germline V gene data show CDR1 as SGHAT and CDR2 as FQNNGV. Combining iRepertoire HTBI primers with Arm-PCR of CDR3 regions, the authors built TCR beta libraries. MiXCR, run by TCRdb on the multiplex PCR reads, gives a single entry per CDR3 protein. The sample contains 300,000 to 350,000 distinct CDR3 sequences, about 18% of which appear only once. Sequences were derived from peripheral blood mononuclear cells (PBMCs), sampled when the disease was refractory, from a patient treated with antithyroid drugs. This clonotype originated in a female donor with Graves disease. The chain carries TRBV11-2 and TRBJ2-7; possibly TRBD1 or TRBD2 for D (5 bases each). The CDR3 spells CASSLSGGEGYEQYF. CDR3 bases: TGTGCCAGCAGCTTAAGTGGGGGAGAGGGCTACGAGCAGTACTTC.